These 20 T cell receptor beta chains originate from one sample sequenced in a study of blood T cells in healthy people across ages. Primed by a sample-barcoded 5' primer and a J-beta primer mix, a second PCR proceeded for roughly 7 to 11 cycles. A single record per CDR3 protein comes from TCRdb applying MiXCR to the 5' RACE reads. The profile shows 750,000 or so distinct CDR3 sequences, 20% to 30% of them singletons. These same records also appear under a second study, on T cells of mothers and their children.

The specimen sequenced was blood. The receptors here all came from a boy between 5 and 17 years old in good health.

The chain links TRBV7-3 to TRBJ2-1; TRBD2 is a possible D gene (5 bases). V dropped 0 bases and J dropped 8 bases, with 11 bases sitting between them. The CDR3 is made up of 14 amino acids. CDR1 SGHTA and CDR2 FQGTGA come from the germline V gene. Written as DNA, the CDR3 is TGTGCCAGCAGCTTAACGGGAGTGGTCGATGAGCAGTTCTTC. It specifies CASSLTGVVDEQFF.

The genes are TRBV29-1 and TRBJ2-7; TRBD1 matches at 12 bases. CDR3 length equals 14 residues. CDR1 SQVTM and CDR2 ANQGSEA come from the germline V gene. Losses at the gene ends were 4 bases for V and 6 bases for J; bases not matched to a gene: 7. Written as DNA, the CDR3 is TGCAGCGTTGGTGGCGGGACAGGGGGCTTCGAGCAGTACTTC. Translated, it gives CSVGGGTGGFEQYF.

The V gene is TRBV29-1, the J gene TRBJ1-2, with TRBD1 matching over 10 bases. Per the germline V gene, CDR1 is SQVTM and CDR2 is ANQGSEA. This CDR3 is built from 17 residues. With V trimmed by 1 base and J by 1 base, 9 bases remained unmatched. The CDR3 nucleotides read TGCAGCGTTGAAGGCGACAGGGGGCGTACTGATAACTATGGCTACACCTTC. This codes for CSVEGDRGRTDNYGYTF. The variable domain in full, with the rest retrieved from reference TRBV29-1 and TRBJ1-2, is SAVISQKPSRDICQRGTSLTIQCQVDSQVTMMFWYRQQPGQSLTLIATANQGSEATYESGFVIDKFPISRPNLTFSTLTVSNMSPEDSSIYLCSVEGDRGRTDNYGYTFGSGTRLTVV.

The V and J genes are TRBV7-9 and TRBJ2-5; tentative D call: TRBD2 (6 bases). The DNA end is a closer match to TRBJ2-7, so the J assignment may be wrong. In germline, CDR1 is SEHNR, CDR2 FQNEAQ (reference sequence). The CDR3 length is 10 residues. Here the CDR3 reads CATGTYEQYF. The CDR3 nucleotides are TGTGCCACAGGGACTTACGAGCAGTACTTC.

The chain employs TRBV7-9 and TRBJ2-5, with 7 bases that match TRBD2. In germline, CDR1 is SEHNR, CDR2 FQNEAQ (reference sequence). The CDR3 is 14 amino acids. The trim removed 4 bases at V and 2 bases at J, leaving 4 bases unmatched. CDR3 sequence (DNA): TGTGCCAGCAGCTCCCTAGCGGTACAAGAGACCCAGTACTTC. Translated: CASSSLAVQETQYF. Complete variable domain (other parts from reference TRBV7-9 and TRBJ2-5): DTGVSQNPRHKITKRGQNVTFRCDPISEHNRLYWYRQTLGQGPEFLTYFQNEAQLEKSRLLSDRFSAERPKGSFSTLEIQRTEQGDSAMYLCASSSLAVQETQYFGPGTRLLVL.

The chain carries TRBV12-3 or TRBV12-4 and TRBJ1-2; D perhaps matches TRBD1 (6 bases). CDR3 size: 14 residues. Trimming pared 2 bases from V and 5 bases from J, leaving 12 bases between. CDR3 sequence reads: CASSLSQGTYGYTF. In DNA, the CDR3 is TGTGCCAGCAGTTTATCGCAGGGGACATATGGCTACACCTTC.

CDR3 nucleotides: TGTGCCAGCAGCTTAGCGGCTTGGAGAGTTAAAGAGACCCAGTACTTC. Translating gives CASSLAAWRVKETQYF. The gene calls are TRBV7-8 and TRBJ2-5; D is uncertain. Germline CDR1 and CDR2: SGHVS and FQNEAQ. This CDR3 spans 16 amino acids. V gave up 0 bases and J gave up 3 bases, with 14 bases separating them. Full variable domain (outside the CDR3, taken from reference TRBV7-8 and TRBJ2-5): GAGVSQSPRYKVAKRGQDVALRCDPISGHVSLFWYQQALGQGPEFLTYFQNEAQLDKSGLPSDRFFAERPEGSVSTLKIQRTQQEDSAVYLCASSLAAWRVKETQYFGPGTRLLVL.

The V gene is TRBV11-3, the J gene TRBJ2-1; D is unclear. The germline CDR1 and CDR2 sequences are SGHNT and YENEEA. Trimming left V 1 base short and J 6 bases short, with 16 bases between. The CDR3 extends over 16 amino acids. CDR3 nucleotide sequence: TGTGCCAGCAGCTTAGCTGCGGCACTAACTTTCAATGAGCAGTTCTTC. It yields the protein CASSLAAALTFNEQFF.

The V call is TRBV4-1, the J call TRBJ2-7; TRBD1 is a possible D gene (6 bases). CDR1 and CDR2 from the germline V gene are MGHRA and YSYEKL. The CDR3 covers 20 residues. Trimming removed 6 bases at V and 0 bases at J, with 30 bases between. This CDR3 reads CASSYSQGLKSPRSSYEQYF. The DNA of the CDR3 is TGCGCCAGCAGTTACTCACAGGGCCTTAAAAGCCCTAGGAGCTCCTACGAGCAGTACTTC.

This clonotype was counted only a few times. CDR3 DNA sequence: TGTGCCAGCAGTGTGTCCGAATCTCACTCCTACAATGAGCAGTTCTTC. It specifies CASSVSESHSYNEQFF. The genes are TRBV2 and TRBJ2-1; D gene uncertain. Germline V lookup: CDR1 SNHLY, CDR2 FYNNEI. The CDR3 extends over 16 amino acids. V lost 4 bases to trimming and J lost 0 bases, with 13 bases between them.

This clonotype was counted a few times. The rearrangement links TRBV5-6 to TRBJ2-7; TRBD2 aligns across 8 bases. The CDR3 consists of 16 residues. Germline-derived CDR1 and CDR2 are SGHDT and YYEEEE. V gave up 1 base and J gave up 2 bases; unmatched junction bases: 8. CDR3 sequence: CASSLLAGPKTYEQYF. DNA of the CDR3: TGTGCCAGCAGCTTGTTAGCGGGACCTAAGACCTACGAGCAGTACTTC.

The chain has TRBV29-1 and TRBJ2-5; D gene unclear. This CDR3 is 13 amino acids long. Trimming took off 5 bases at V and 2 bases at J, with 12 bases between the two ends. Looked up from germline, CDR1 is SQVTM and CDR2 is ANQGSEA. The CDR3 sequence is CSVRPRNQETQYF. The CDR3 DNA follows: TGCAGCGTTAGGCCTCGGAATCAAGAGACCCAGTACTTC.

V is TRBV6-5 and J is TRBJ1-2; TRBD1 agrees at 9 bases. The CDR3 is 14 amino acids. With 7 bases clipped from V and 11 bases from J, the junction kept 14 bases outside the gene matches. Per germline, CDR1 MNHEY and CDR2 SVGAGI. CDR3 in DNA: TGTGCCAGCACCCCAAAGGGGACAGGGACCTATTACACCTTC. Protein: CASTPKGTGTYYTF.

The rearrangement links TRBV10-3 to TRBJ2-5; 13 bases line up with TRBD2. V gave up 10 bases and J gave up 0 bases; unmatched junction bases: 2. CDR3 length: 14 residues. Germline V lookup: CDR1 ENHRY, CDR2 SYGVKD. CDR3 in amino acids: CATGLAGDQETQYF. As DNA, the CDR3 is TGTGCCACTGGACTAGCGGGGGACCAAGAGACCCAGTACTTC.

This chain links TRBV13 with TRBJ2-7, with TRBD2 as a possible D gene (5 bases). CDR1 is PRHDT, CDR2 FYEKMQ, per germline (reference sequence). The CDR3 has 12 residues. Trimming left V 1 base short and J 7 bases short, with 8 bases between. The CDR3 sequence is CASSLVRREQYF. CDR3 coding DNA: TGTGCCAGCAGCTTAGTGAGGAGGGAGCAGTACTTC.

This clonotype was counted between two and nine times. The CDR3: CASKRGPSDTQYF. Written as DNA, the CDR3 is TGTGCCAGCAAAAGGGGTCCGTCAGATACGCAGTATTTT. The chain couples TRBV12-3 or TRBV12-4 to TRBJ2-3; D perhaps matches TRBD1 (5 bases). This CDR3 spans 13 amino acids. With 7 bases removed from V and 4 bases from J, the gap between germline ends came to 12 bases.

This clonotype showed up just a few times. The chain combines TRBV5-1 with TRBJ1-5, with D perhaps matching TRBD1 (6 bases). Germline V lookup: CDR1 SGHRS, CDR2 YFSETQ. This CDR3 is 15 amino acids long. Deletions cut 1 base from V and 4 bases from J, with 12 bases between. The CDR3 region has the DNA TGCGCCAGCAGCTTGCGAGGGGACACAAATCAGCCCCAGCATTTT. This codes for CASSLRGDTNQPQHF.

The J gene is TRBJ2-1, the V gene TRBV20-1; unclear D gene. Trimming removed 6 bases from V and 0 bases from J, with 12 bases in between. The CDR3 covers 14 residues. Germline-derived CDR1 and CDR2 are DFQATT and SNEGSKA (reference sequence). DNA for the CDR3: TGCAGTGCCTCCCCTCTGAGCTCCTACAATGAGCAGTTCTTC. Translating it yields CSASPLSSYNEQFF.

The V call is TRBV10-3, the J call TRBJ1-3, with a tentative D call TRBD1 (6 bases). The CDR3 consists of 14 residues. The V and J ends lost 6 bases and 2 bases respectively, with 11 bases between them. The germline CDR1 and CDR2 sequences are ENHRY and SYGVKD. CDR3 sequence (DNA): TGTGCCATCAGGGGGGGGGCGCCTGGAAACACCATATATTTT. Its translation: CAIRGGAPGNTIYF.

This sequence joins TRBV20-1 and TRBJ2-2; 9 bases are a match to TRBD1. This CDR3 has 17 amino acids. The J segment lost 1 base and the V segment lost 0 bases, leaving 6 bases of the junction unmatched. The germline CDR1 and CDR2 sequences are DFQATT and SNEGSKA (reference sequence). The CDR3 sequence: CSARDSRDRVNTGELFF. CDR3 in DNA: TGCAGTGCTAGAGATAGTCGGGACAGGGTGAACACCGGGGAGCTGTTTTTT.